This T cell receptor beta chain was sequenced in a study of shared clonotypes between healthy human individuals. Generated by immunoSEQ multiplex PCR, the TCRdb table keeps only in-frame clones and is missing some. This table holds 2 million or so clones, 85% to 95% found once. CDR3 length: 15 amino acids. Germline values: CDR1 SEHNR, CDR2 FQNEAQ (reference sequence). Trimming removed 1 base from V and 6 bases from J, with 13 bases in between. V is TRBV7-9 and J is TRBJ2-1; the D gene is possibly TRBD2 (5 bases). The sample was naive CD4+ T cells sorted from blood. Subset meaning: CD45RA+ positively selected. The clonotype was recovered from a man aged 18 to 29 in good health. CDR3 amino acids: CASSLVLGLFNEQFF. The CDR3 DNA sequence: TGTGCCAGCAGCTTAGTCTTAGGACTTTTCAATGAGCAGTTCTTC.